The sample holds many counts of the clone carrying this T cell receptor beta chain. Antigen unknown. These data belong to a study of breast tumors, draining lymph nodes, adjacent tissues. Study outcomes and limitations: Tumor TCR diversity was below lymph nodes but above nontumor tissue.

Each CDR3 protein gets one entry after TCRdb re-called the multiplex PCR reads with MiXCR. The sample carries 15,000 or so distinct CDR3 sequences, roughly 72% recorded once. Germline lookup yields CDR1 SEHNR and CDR2 FQNEAQ (reference sequence). This CDR3 has 21 amino acids. The V gene lost 5 bases and the J gene lost 0 bases, with 29 bases spanning the gap. Sample: tumor-adjacent breast tissue. The V call is TRBV7-9, the J call TRBJ2-1, with D possibly called TRBD1 or TRBD2 (6 bases each). The clonotype comes from a female donor with breast cancer. Some clones in this sample may be carry-over from other donors' samples. The CDR3 sequence: CASSPLLGAFSGSSSYNEQFF. The CDR3 DNA reads as TGTGCCAGCAGCCCCCTTTTGGGGGCCTTTAGCGGCTCAAGCTCCTACAATGAGCAGTTCTTC.